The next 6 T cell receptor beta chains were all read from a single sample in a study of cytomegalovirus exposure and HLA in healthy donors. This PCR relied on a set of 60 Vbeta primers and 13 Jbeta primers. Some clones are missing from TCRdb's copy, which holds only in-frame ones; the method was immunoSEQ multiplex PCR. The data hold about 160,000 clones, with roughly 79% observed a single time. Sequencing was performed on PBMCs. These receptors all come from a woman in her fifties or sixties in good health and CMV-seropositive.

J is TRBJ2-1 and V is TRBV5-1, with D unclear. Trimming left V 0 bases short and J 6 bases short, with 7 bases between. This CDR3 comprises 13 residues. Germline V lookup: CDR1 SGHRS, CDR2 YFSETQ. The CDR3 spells CASSLATANEQFF. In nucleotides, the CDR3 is TGCGCCAGCAGCTTGGCCACTGCCAATGAGCAGTTCTTC.

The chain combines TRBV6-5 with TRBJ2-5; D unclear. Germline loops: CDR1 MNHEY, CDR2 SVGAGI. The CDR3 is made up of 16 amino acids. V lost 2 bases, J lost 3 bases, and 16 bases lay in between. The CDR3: CASSYHVAAEEETQYF. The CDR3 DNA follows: TGTGCCAGCAGTTACCATGTCGCGGCAGAAGAAGAGACCCAGTACTTC.

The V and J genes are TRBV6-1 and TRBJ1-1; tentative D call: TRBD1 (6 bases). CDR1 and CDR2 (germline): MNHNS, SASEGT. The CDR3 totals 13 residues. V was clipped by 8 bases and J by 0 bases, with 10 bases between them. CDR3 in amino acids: CASGTQMNTEAFF. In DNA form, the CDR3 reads TGTGCCAGCGGGACACAAATGAACACTGAAGCTTTCTTT.

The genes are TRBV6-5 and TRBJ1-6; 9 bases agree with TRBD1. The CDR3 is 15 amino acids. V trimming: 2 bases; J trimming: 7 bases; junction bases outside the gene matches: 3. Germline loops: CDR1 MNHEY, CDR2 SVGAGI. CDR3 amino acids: CASSYRTGGNSPLHF. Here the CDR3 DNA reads TGTGCCAGCAGTTACAGAACAGGGGGCAATTCACCCCTCCACTTT.

Here the CDR3 reads CASSYRYGGATDTQYF. The CDR3, as DNA: TGTGCCAGCAGTTATCGGTACGGGGGGGCAACAGATACGCAGTATTTT. This chain joins TRBV6-6 and TRBJ2-3; 8 bases match TRBD2. This CDR3 has 16 residues. Trimming took 3 bases from V and 3 from J; bases not matched to a gene: 8. The germline V gene has CDR1 MNHNY and CDR2 SVGAGI (reference sequence).

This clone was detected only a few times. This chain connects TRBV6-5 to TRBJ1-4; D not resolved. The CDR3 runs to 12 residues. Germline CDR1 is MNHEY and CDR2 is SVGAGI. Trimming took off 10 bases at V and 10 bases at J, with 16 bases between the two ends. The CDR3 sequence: CATGLPGGKLFF. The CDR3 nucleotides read TGTGCCACAGGACTACCCGGTGGAAAACTGTTTTTT.